In its sample, the clone carrying this T cell receptor beta chain was seen many times. Its target is not known. The data derive from a study of molecular identifiers for immune sequencing clone quantification. Study results and caveats: Clones carrying above 20 RNA copies accounted for over 97% of effector molecules, under 1% in naive cells.

Libraries of naive CD8 T cells were made from around 20,000 to 1,000,000 sorted cells. They used 10%, 30% or 50% RNA. In the sort, naive CD8 T cells were defined as CD8+CD4-CCR7+CD45RA+. Previously reported methods and listed TCR primers produced the bulk TCR libraries. MiXCR, run by TCRdb on the PCR reads, gives a single entry per CDR3 protein. Altogether 460,000 or so distinct CDR3 sequences are present, 25% being singletons, with the ten largest covering 0.7% to 0.9%. Germline V gene data show CDR1 as DFQATT and CDR2 as SNEGSKA (reference sequence). V shed 5 bases and J 5 bases; nucleotides not matched to a gene: 9. The CDR3 length is 14 residues.

The source material was naive CD8+ T cells from blood, with Jurkat cell RNA spiked in. Subset here: FACS-sorted CD8+CD4-CCR7+CD45RA+ naive T cells. The clonotype was recovered from a human donor in good health. Some libraries in this study had Jurkat cell RNA spiked in. V and J are TRBV20-1 and TRBJ1-1; 9 bases map to TRBD1. The CDR3 bases are TGCAGTGCTGCTAACCGGGACAGGGTTACTGAAGCTTTCTTT. Its protein is CSAANRDRVTEAFF.